This paragraph reports one TCR beta chain. Its antigen is currently unknown. The source of the sample is a study of cytomegalovirus exposure and HLA in healthy donors. Whole-study context: From HLA-typed donors, an early data release held roughly 89 million unique TCRs.

This CDR3 is 14 amino acids long. Trimming left V 5 bases short and J 5 bases short, with 15 bases between. Germline V gene sequence: CDR1 SNHLY, CDR2 FYNNEI. The study ran its PCR with 60 Vbeta and 13 Jbeta primers. Only in-frame clones appear in the TCRdb table, and some are missing; sequencing was by immunoSEQ multiplex PCR. This table has about 82,000 clones, about 74% appearing once. Study-wide points: Common viral pathogens (according to a later analysis) appeared linked to several of the most significant clusters. Sequencing likely caused a cluster of highly shared sequence variants. Reportedly, diagnosis of cytomegalovirus status by the classifier showed high specificity and sensitivity.

The sequence was collected from a woman between 50 and 59 years old in good health and CMV-seropositive. The chain joins TRBV2 to TRBJ2-5; possible D gene TRBD1, 6 bases. The sequencing input was PBMCs. The CDR3 region is CASSTPGQRETQYF. The CDR3 DNA follows: TGTGCCAGCAGTACCCCGGGACAAAGGGAGACCCAGTACTTC. Combining the CDR3 with reference TRBV2 and TRBJ2-5 gives the whole variable domain EPEVTQTPSHQVTQMGQEVILRCVPISNHLYFYWYRQILGQKVEFLVSFYNNEISEKSEIFDDQFSVERPDGSNFTLKIRSTKLEDSAMYFCASSTPGQRETQYFGPGTRLLVL.